This T cell receptor beta chain emerged from a study of graft-versus-host responses after intestinal transplantation. The overall study: Induction with anti-thymocyte globulin, then tacrolimus and steroids for three to four years, was given to all recipients. Study outcomes and limitations: Some GvH clones were seen earlier in gut or blood, suggesting intestinal origin.

Sequenced by immunoSEQ multiplex PCR; TCRdb stores in-frame clones only, minus some. This table holds approximately 82,000 clones, about nine tenths found once. Concerning this clone itself: Its antigen is not known.

There are 14 residues in the CDR3. The V gene end was trimmed by 6 bases and the J gene end by 5 bases; junction bases not matched to a gene: 6. CDR1 is MNHNS, CDR2 SASEGT, per germline. The sample consisted of unstimulated CD4+ T cells sorted from spleen or lymph node cells, taken before intestinal transplant. This TCR derives from a human donor who received an intestinal transplant. The chain links TRBV6-1 to TRBJ1-4, with 7 bases lining up with TRBD1. CDR3 region: CASRAGTENEKLFF. The CDR3 coding sequence is TGTGCCAGCAGGGCCGGGACAGAAAATGAAAAACTGTTTTTT.